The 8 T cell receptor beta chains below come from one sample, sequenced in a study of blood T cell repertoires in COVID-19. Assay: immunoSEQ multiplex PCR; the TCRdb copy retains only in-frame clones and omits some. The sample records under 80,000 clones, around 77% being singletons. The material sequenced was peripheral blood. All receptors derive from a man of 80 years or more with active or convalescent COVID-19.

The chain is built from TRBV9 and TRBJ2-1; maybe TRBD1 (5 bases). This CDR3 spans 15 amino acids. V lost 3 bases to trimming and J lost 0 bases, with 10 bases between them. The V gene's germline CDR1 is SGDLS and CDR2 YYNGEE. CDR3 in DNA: TGTGCCAGCAGCGAGCAGGGTTTCTCCTACAATGAGCAGTTCTTC. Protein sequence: CASSEQGFSYNEQFF.

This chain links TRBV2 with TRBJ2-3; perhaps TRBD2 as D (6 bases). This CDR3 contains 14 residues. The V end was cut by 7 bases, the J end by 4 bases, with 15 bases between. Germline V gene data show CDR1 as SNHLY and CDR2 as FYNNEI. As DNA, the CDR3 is TGTGCCAGCACCTTACAGACTAGATCAGATACGCAGTATTTT. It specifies CASTLQTRSDTQYF.

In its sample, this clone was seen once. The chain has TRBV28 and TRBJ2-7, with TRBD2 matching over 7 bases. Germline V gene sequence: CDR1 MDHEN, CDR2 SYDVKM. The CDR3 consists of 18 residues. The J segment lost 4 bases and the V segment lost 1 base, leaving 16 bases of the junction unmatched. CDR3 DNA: TGTGCCAGCAGTTTATCGAAAGTCAGCGGGGCGTACTATTACGAGCAGTACTTC. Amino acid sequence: CASSLSKVSGAYYYEQYF.

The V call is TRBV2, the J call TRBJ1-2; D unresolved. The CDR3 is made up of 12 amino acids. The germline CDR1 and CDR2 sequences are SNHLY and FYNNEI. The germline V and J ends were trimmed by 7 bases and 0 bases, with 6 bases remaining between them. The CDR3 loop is CASTRSNYGYTF. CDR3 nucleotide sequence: TGTGCCAGCACCCGGTCTAACTATGGCTACACCTTC. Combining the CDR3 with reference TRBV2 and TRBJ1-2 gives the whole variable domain EPEVTQTPSHQVTQMGQEVILRCVPISNHLYFYWYRQILGQKVEFLVSFYNNEISEKSEIFDDQFSVERPDGSNFTLKIRSTKLEDSAMYFCASTRSNYGYTFGSGTRLTVV.

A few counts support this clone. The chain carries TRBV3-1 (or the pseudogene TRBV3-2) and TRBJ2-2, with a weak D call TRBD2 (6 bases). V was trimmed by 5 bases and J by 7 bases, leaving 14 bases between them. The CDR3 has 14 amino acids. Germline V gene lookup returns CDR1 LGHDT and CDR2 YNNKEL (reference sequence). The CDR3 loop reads CASSAAGYGGELFF. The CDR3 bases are TGTGCCAGCAGCGCCGCGGGGTACGGCGGGGAGCTGTTTTTT.

The chain's CDR3 is CASTPGLGISYEQYF. The CDR3 DNA is TGTGCCAGTACCCCGGGACTGGGGATCTCCTACGAGCAGTACTTC. The chain carries TRBV19 and TRBJ2-7, with D possibly TRBD2 on 6 matching bases. Trimming took 7 bases from V and 0 from J, leaving 16 bases between them. The CDR3 covers 15 residues. CDR1 and CDR2 from the germline V gene are LNHDA and SQIVND (reference sequence).

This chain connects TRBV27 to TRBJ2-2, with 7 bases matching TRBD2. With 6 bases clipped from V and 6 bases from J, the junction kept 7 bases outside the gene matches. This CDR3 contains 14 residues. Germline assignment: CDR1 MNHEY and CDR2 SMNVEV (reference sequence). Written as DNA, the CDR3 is TGTGCCAGCAGCCGACTAGCCGCCCCCGGGGAGCTGTTTTTT. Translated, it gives CASSRLAAPGELFF.

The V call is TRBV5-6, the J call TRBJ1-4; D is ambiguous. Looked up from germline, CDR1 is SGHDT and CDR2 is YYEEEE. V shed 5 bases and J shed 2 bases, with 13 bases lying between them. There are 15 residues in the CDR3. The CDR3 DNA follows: TGTGCCAGCAGGAGGAGGGCTCGGACTAATGAAAAACTGTTTTTT. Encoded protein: CASRRRARTNEKLFF.